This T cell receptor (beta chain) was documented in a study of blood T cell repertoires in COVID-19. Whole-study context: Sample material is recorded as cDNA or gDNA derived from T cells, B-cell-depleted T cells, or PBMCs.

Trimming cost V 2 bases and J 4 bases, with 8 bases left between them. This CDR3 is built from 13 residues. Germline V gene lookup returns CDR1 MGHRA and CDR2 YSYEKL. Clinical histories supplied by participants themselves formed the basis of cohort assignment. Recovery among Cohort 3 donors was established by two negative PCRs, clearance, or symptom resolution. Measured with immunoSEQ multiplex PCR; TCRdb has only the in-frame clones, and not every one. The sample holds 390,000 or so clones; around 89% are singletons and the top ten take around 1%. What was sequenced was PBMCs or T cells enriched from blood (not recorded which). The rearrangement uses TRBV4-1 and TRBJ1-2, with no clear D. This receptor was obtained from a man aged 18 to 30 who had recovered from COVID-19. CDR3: CASSQTASYGYTF. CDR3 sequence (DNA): TGCGCCAGCAGCCAAACCGCGTCCTATGGCTACACCTTC.